These 11 T cell receptor beta chains were sequenced from one sample in a study of T cells in Graves' hyperthyroidism and ophthalmopathy. TCR beta CDR3 sequences were amplified from RNA transcripts. An initial round of RT-PCR targeting the TCR CDR3 relied on the HTBI primer set. TCRdb re-analysed the multiplex PCR reads in MiXCR, keeping a single row per CDR3 protein. The data show about 400,000 distinct CDR3 sequences, approximately 14% seen once. Sequences were obtained from blood. The origin of the receptors is a woman in her twenties or thirties with Graves' ophthalmopathy.

In this sample, this clonotype turned up many times. J is TRBJ2-1 and V is TRBV2; TRBD1 agrees at 8 bases. Germline V gene lookup returns CDR1 SNHLY and CDR2 FYNNEI. V gave up 7 bases and J gave up 8 bases; unmatched junction bases: 1. This CDR3 comprises 11 residues. CDR3 sequence reads: CASTGGYEQFF. The DNA of the CDR3 is TGTGCCAGCACAGGGGGCTATGAGCAGTTCTTC.

The chain couples TRBV6-1 to TRBJ1-3; D might be TRBD1 (5 bases). Between the trimmed V and J ends, which lost 7 bases and 4 bases, there was a span of 8 bases. Per germline, CDR1 MNHNS and CDR2 SASEGT. CDR3 length: 12 amino acids. The CDR3 is CASTAGGNTIYF. In nucleotides, the CDR3 is TGTGCCAGCACGGCAGGGGGAAACACCATATATTTT.

This clonotype has at least ten counts. The J gene is TRBJ2-5, the V gene TRBV12-5, with D perhaps matching TRBD2 (5 bases). Germline loops: CDR1 LGHNT, CDR2 FRNRAP. V gave up 5 bases and J gave up 5 bases, with 15 bases separating them. The CDR3 runs 14 residues. The CDR3 DNA sequence: TGTGCTAGTGGTGATAGCGCCCGGCCGGAGACCCAGTACTTC. Residues: CASGDSARPETQYF.

In DNA form, the CDR3 reads TGTGCCAGTAGTTCGTCCTTTCAGCCCCAGCATTTT. Its protein product is CASSSSFQPQHF. The J gene is TRBJ1-5, the V gene TRBV19, with D unresolved. V lost 5 bases to trimming and J lost 6 bases, with 8 bases between them. Germline assignment: CDR1 LNHDA and CDR2 SQIVND (reference sequence). The CDR3 extends over 12 amino acids.

The sample holds many counts of this clonotype. This sequence joins TRBV6-1 and TRBJ2-3; maybe TRBD1 (6 bases). Deletions cut 10 bases from V and 6 bases from J, with 17 bases between. This CDR3 has 13 amino acids. Germline V gene lookup returns CDR1 MNHNS and CDR2 SASEGT. The CDR3 is CAIRDTLFDTQYF. The CDR3 DNA follows: TGTGCCATCCGGGACACCCTGTTCGATACGCAGTATTTT.

This clonotype was counted at least ten times. The rearrangement uses TRBV27 and TRBJ2-5, with TRBD2 as a possible D gene (6 bases). There are 15 residues in the CDR3. Germline assignment: CDR1 MNHEY and CDR2 SMNVEV (reference sequence). The germline V and J ends were trimmed by 6 bases and 0 bases, with 14 bases remaining between them. CDR3 sequence: CASSISRLDQETQYF. For the CDR3, the DNA is TGTGCCAGCAGCATTTCACGACTAGACCAAGAGACCCAGTACTTC.

This clonotype occurred many times. This rearrangement joins TRBV11-3 to TRBJ2-1, with D possibly matching TRBD2 (6 bases). This CDR3 is built from 13 residues. From germline, CDR1 is SGHNT and CDR2 YENEEA. Trimming removed 4 bases from V and 9 bases from J, with 13 bases in between. The CDR3, as DNA: TGTGCCAGCAGCTCAAAGGTGGGGGGTGAGCAGTTCTTC. This translates into CASSSKVGGEQFF.

There are many counts of this clonotype. The gene calls are TRBV7-9 and TRBJ2-1; TRBD1 aligns across 9 bases. V was pared by 1 base and J by 8 bases, with 6 bases of the junction left unmatched. CDR1 is SEHNR and CDR2 is FQNEAQ in the germline V gene (reference sequence). The CDR3 has 15 residues. CDR3 DNA: TGTGCCAGCAGCTTAGTACAGGGGGCGAGGTATGAGCAGTTCTTC. Amino acid sequence: CASSLVQGARYEQFF.

The gene calls are TRBV6-1 and TRBJ1-1, with D possibly TRBD1 on 5 matching bases. The V gene lost 5 bases and the J gene lost 1 base, with 14 bases spanning the gap. The CDR3 sequence is 15 residues long. Germline CDR1 and CDR2: MNHNS and SASEGT. CDR3 sequence (DNA): TGTGCCAGCAGTAAGACGGGACGGTCGAACACTGAAGCTTTCTTT. Translation: CASSKTGRSNTEAFF.

This clonotype was picked up a small number of times. This chain uses TRBV20-1 with TRBJ1-6, with 9 nucleotides matching TRBD1. The germline CDR1 and CDR2 sequences are DFQATT and SNEGSKA (reference sequence). The CDR3 has 16 amino acids. V lost 6 bases, J lost 0 bases, and 6 bases stayed unmatched. The CDR3 DNA sequence: TGCAGTGCCAGGGACAGGGTCAGCTCCTATAATTCACCCCTCCACTTT. Its translation is CSARDRVSSYNSPLHF.

The gene calls are TRBV14 and TRBJ2-7; D is uncertain. The CDR3 has 14 residues. CDR1 is SGHDN, CDR2 FVKESK, per germline. Trimming pared 0 bases from V and 5 bases from J, leaving 11 bases between. The DNA of the CDR3 is TGTGCCAGCAGCCAAGATCTTATGGTAGACGAGCAGTACTTC. This codes for CASSQDLMVDEQYF.